Included here is one T cell receptor beta chain sequence, with context. The target antigen is unknown. The data originate from a study of shared clonotypes between healthy human individuals. Study in general: Three plates each covered CD4 naive and memory; CD8 naive two, CD8 memory one.

The germline V gene encodes CDR1 SEHNR and CDR2 FQNEAQ (reference sequence). The CDR3 loop spans 14 amino acids. V shed 6 bases and J shed 2 bases, with 14 bases lying between them. Positive CCR7 selection of CD45RO-negative cells yielded the naive CD8 cells, and terminally differentiated effector memory CD45RA+ cells were excluded. The study's findings and limits: An expected dependence of interdonor clonotype sharing on sequencing depth was noted. Naive CD4 clonotypes were shared across a handful of donors at around 5.4%.

Sorted-subset replicate PCR reactions contained 150 to 200 ng DNA, corresponding to tens of thousands of T cell genomes. This table comes from immunoSEQ multiplex PCR, and its TCRdb copy is limited to in-frame clones, with some not included. The sample shows around 2,000,000 clones, about 95% of them seen only once. The V call is TRBV7-9, the J call TRBJ2-7; TRBD1 or TRBD2 may be the D gene (5 bases each). Sequencing input: naive CD8+ T cells sorted from blood. The source is a man younger than 35 in good health. CDR3 sequence: CASSKPLGPYEQYF. The CDR3 DNA sequence: TGTGCCAGCAGTAAGCCCCTGGGACCCTACGAGCAGTACTTC.